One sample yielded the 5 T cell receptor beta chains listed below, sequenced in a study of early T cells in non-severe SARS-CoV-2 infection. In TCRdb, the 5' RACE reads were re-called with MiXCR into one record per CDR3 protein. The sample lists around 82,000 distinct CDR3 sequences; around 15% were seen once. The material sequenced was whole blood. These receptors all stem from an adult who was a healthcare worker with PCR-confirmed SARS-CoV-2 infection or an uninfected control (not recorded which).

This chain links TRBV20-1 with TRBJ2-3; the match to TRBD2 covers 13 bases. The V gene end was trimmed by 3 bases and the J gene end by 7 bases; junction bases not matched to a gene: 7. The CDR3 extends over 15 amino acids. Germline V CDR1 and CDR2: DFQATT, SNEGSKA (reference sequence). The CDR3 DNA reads TGCAGTGCTAGGAGTACTAGCGGGGGGGCAAATACGCAGTATTTT. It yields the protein CSARSTSGGANTQYF.

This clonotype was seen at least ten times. The CDR3 loop is CASSDPGQGATDTQYF. The CDR3 DNA sequence: TGCGCCAGCAGTGACCCGGGACAGGGGGCGACAGATACGCAGTATTTT. This chain links TRBV10-1 with TRBJ2-3, with 12 bases identical to TRBD1. This CDR3 spans 16 amino acids. CDR1 WNHNN and CDR2 SYGVQD come from the germline V gene (reference sequence). J was trimmed by 3 bases and V by 3 bases; bases with no gene match: 4.

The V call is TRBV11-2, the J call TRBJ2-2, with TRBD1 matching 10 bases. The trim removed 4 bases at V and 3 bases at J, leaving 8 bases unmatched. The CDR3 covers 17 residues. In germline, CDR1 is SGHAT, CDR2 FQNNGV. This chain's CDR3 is CASSSLGQGRDTGELFF. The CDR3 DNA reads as TGTGCCAGCAGCTCCCTGGGACAGGGGAGAGACACCGGGGAGCTGTTTTTT.

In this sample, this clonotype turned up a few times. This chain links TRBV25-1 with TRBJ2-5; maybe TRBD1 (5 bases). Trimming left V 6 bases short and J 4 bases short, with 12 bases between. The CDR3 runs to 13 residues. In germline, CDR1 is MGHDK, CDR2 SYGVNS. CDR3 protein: CASSMGQGETQYF. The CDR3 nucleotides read TGTGCCAGCAGCATGGGCCAGGGAGAGACCCAGTACTTC.

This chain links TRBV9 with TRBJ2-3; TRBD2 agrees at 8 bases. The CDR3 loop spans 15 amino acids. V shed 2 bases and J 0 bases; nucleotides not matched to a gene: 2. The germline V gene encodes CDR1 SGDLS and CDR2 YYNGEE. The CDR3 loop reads CASSVSGTSTDTQYF. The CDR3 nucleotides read TGTGCCAGCAGCGTTAGCGGGACTAGCACAGATACGCAGTATTTT.